This T cell receptor (beta chain) was found in a study of T cell responses to AZD1222 COVID-19 vaccine. The study, taken as a whole, reports: Unmutated variant regions are reportedly targeted by nearly half of spike-specific TCRs.

Clones were read by immunoSEQ multiplex PCR, and TCRdb kept only the in-frame ones, dropping some. The repertoire includes roughly 150,000 clones, just over 90% of them detected once, and roughly 1.2% sits in the top ten. Comments on this clone: Its antigen is unidentified.

The receptor was isolated from an adult who received the AZD1222 COVID-19 vaccine. The sequencing here drew on peripheral blood, taken 28 days after the second AZD1222 dose.

The chain's CDR3 is CASSTRGQGDTQYF. The CDR3 nucleotides are TGTGCCAGCAGCACACGGGGACAGGGCGACACCCAGTACTTC. The V and J genes are TRBV6-5 and TRBJ2-5; 9 bases line up with TRBD1. V lost 6 bases to trimming and J lost 8 bases; unmatched junction nucleotides: 10. Germline assignment: CDR1 MNHEY and CDR2 SVGAGI. This CDR3 is 14 amino acids long.